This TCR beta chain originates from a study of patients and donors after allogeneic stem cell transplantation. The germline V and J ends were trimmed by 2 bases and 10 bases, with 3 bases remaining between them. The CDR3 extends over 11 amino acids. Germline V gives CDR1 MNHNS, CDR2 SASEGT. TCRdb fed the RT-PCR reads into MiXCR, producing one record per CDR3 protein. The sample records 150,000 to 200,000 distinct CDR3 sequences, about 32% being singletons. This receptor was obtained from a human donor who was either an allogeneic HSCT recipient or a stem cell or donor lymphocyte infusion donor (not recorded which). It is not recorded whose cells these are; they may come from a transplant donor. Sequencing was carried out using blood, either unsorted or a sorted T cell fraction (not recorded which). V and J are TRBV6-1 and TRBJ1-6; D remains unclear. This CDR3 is CASSEPSPLHF. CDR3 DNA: TGTGCCAGCAGTGAACCGTCACCCCTCCACTTT.